This entry is about one TCR beta chain. The antigen remains undetermined. Described time point: recipient sample about 28 days before transplant, after cytoreduction. The assay was immunoSEQ multiplex PCR, and TCRdb's table has in-frame clones only and misses some. The data contain about 36,000 clones, around 95% of them singletons. The data derive from a study of T cell clonotyping in hematopoietic cell transplantation. Study-level results: At the given depth, recipient repertoires were over 97% de novo clonotypes.

The sequences come from peripheral blood mononuclear cells, collected before stem cell transplant. The TCR sequence derives from a man aged 35-49 years with chronic myeloid leukemia. Some clones in this sample may be carry-over from other donors' samples.

As DNA, the CDR3 is TGTGCCAGCAGTGGGACCTCCTACGAGCAGTACTTC. It encodes CASSGTSYEQYF. The chain links TRBV6-1 to TRBJ2-7; D unclear. Germline V CDR1 and CDR2: MNHNS, SASEGT. Trimming stripped 4 bases from V and 0 bases from J, with 4 bases between. The CDR3 extends over 12 amino acids.